Given below is one T cell receptor beta chain in context. The germline V and J ends were trimmed by 5 bases and 3 bases, with 11 bases remaining between them. Germline CDR1 reads SGHTA; CDR2 reads FQGNSA. This CDR3 region has 14 residues. Alongside a J-beta primer mix, a sample-barcoded 5' primer served in a second PCR lasting about 6 to 11 cycles. From the 5' RACE reads, TCRdb called clonotypes with MiXCR, one entry per CDR3 protein. The sample consists of about 730,000 distinct CDR3 sequences, around 40% of them appearing once. The entry originates in a study of blood T cells in healthy people across ages. In the study overall: Template switching recovered approximately one barcoded beta molecule for every two T cells.

The sample taken for sequencing was blood. This rearrangement joins TRBV7-2 to TRBJ1-3; D not resolved. This clonotype originated in a woman in her sixties or seventies in good health. The CDR3 DNA is TGTGCCAGCAGCAGGGCTCTTAGTGGAAACACCATATATTTT. Translated: CASSRALSGNTIYF. Filled out from reference TRBV7-2 and TRBJ1-3, the complete variable domain reads GAGVSQSPSNKVTEKGKDVELRCDPISGHTALYWYRQSLGQGLEFLIYFQGNSAPDKSGLPSDRFSAERTGGSVSTLTIQRTQQEDSAVYLCASSRALSGNTIYFGEGSWLTVV.